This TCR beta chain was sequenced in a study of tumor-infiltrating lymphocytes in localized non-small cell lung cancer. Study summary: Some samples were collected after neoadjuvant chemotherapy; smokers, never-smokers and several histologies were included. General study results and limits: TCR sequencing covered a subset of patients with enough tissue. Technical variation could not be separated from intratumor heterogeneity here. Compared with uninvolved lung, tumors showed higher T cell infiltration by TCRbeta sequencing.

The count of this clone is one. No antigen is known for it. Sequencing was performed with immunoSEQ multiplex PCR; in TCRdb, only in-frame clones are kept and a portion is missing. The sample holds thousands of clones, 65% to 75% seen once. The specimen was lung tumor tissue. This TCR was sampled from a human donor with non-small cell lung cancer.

The CDR3 DNA sequence: TGTGCCAGCAGCTTCTGGGTTCAAGAGACCCAGTACTTC. Translating gives CASSFWVQETQYF. The chain combines TRBV5-6 with TRBJ2-5; D remains unclear. The germline gives CDR1 SGHDT, CDR2 YYEEEE. V lost 2 bases, J lost 2 bases, and 7 bases lay in between. The CDR3 extends over 13 amino acids.